Sequencing of this TCR beta chain was carried out in a study of regulatory T cells in long-lasting Graves disease. Background on the study: Graves' patients (newly diagnosed) had been on antithyroid drugs under 3 months.

Time point in this sample: newly diagnosed GD, antithyroid drugs for less than 3 months. PBMC RNA served as the TCR library source. About this clonotype itself: Its cognate antigen is unknown.

Notes on the study in general: Persistent disease was characterized by preferential usage of TRBV28, TRBJ1-2 and TRBJ2-5.

Looked up from germline, CDR1 is MGHRA and CDR2 is YSYEKL. CDR3 length: 16 residues. With 1 base removed from V and 9 bases from J, the gap between germline ends came to 19 bases. The TCR beta library used iRepertoire HTBI primers with Arm-PCR amplification of CDR3. MiXCR was run by TCRdb on the multiplex PCR reads, yielding one entry per CDR3 protein. The sample records more than 300,000 distinct CDR3 sequences, roughly 16% being singletons. The rearrangement links TRBV4-1 to TRBJ2-1, with D unresolved. This TCR was sampled from a female donor with Graves disease. The sequences come from peripheral blood mononuclear cells (PBMCs), collected at new diagnosis, from a patient treated with antithyroid drugs. CDR3 loop: CASSQVVHQAAGEQFF. The CDR3 DNA sequence: TGCGCCAGCAGCCAAGTTGTACACCAAGCAGCTGGTGAGCAGTTCTTC.